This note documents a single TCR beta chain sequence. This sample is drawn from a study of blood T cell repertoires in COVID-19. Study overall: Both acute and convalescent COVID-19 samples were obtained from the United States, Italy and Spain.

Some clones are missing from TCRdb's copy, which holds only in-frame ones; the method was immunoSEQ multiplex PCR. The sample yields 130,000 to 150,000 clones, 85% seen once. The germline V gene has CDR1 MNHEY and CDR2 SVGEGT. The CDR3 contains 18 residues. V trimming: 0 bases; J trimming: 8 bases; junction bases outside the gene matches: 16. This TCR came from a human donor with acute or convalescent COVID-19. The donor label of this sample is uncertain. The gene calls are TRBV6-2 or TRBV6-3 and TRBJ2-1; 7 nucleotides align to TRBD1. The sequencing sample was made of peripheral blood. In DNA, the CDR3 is TGTGCCAGCAGTTACTCGCTCCTGACAGGGCTTATGACCGATGAGCAGTTCTTC. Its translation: CASSYSLLTGLMTDEQFF.